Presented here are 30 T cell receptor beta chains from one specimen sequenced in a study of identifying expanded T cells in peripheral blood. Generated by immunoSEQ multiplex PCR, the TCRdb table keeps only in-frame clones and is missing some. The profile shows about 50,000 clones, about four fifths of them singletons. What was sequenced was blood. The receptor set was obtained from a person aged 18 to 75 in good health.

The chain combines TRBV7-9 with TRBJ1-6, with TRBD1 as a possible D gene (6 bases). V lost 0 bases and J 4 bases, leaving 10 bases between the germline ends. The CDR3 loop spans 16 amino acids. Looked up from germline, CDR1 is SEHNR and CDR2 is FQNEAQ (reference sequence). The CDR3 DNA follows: TGTGCCAGCAGCTTAGCAGGAGGGGGTTATAATTCACCCCTCCACTTT. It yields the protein CASSLAGGGYNSPLHF.

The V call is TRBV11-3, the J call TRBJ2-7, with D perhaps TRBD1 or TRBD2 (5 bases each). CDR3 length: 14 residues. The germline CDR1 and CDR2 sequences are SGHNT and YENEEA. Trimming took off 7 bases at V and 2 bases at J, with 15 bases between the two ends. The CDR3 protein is CASTGAINPYEQYF. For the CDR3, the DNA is TGTGCCAGCACCGGGGCCATAAACCCCTACGAGCAGTACTTC.

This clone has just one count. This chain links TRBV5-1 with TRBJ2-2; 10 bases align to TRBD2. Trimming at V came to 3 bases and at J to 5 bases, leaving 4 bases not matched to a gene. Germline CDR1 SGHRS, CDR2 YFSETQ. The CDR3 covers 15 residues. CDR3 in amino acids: CASSSWTSGTGELFF. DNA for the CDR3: TGCGCCAGCAGCTCCTGGACTAGCGGAACCGGGGAGCTGTTTTTT.

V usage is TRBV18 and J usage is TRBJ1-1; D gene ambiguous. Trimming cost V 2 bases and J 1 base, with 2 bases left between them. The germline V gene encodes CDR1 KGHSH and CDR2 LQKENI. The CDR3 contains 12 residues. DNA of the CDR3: TGTGCCAGCTCACCAACGAACACTGAAGCTTTCTTT. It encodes CASSPTNTEAFF.

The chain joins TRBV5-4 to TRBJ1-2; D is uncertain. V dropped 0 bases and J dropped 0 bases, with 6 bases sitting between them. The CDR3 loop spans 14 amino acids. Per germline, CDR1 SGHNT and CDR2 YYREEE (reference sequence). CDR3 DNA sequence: TGTGCCAGCAGCTTGGACGGGGCTAACTATGGCTACACCTTC. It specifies CASSLDGANYGYTF.

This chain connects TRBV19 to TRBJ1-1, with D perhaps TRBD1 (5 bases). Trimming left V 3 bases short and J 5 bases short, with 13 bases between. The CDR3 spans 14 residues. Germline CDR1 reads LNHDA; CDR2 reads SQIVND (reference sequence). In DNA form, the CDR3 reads TGTGCCAGTAGTATTGGAGGGGTCTGGACTGAAGCTTTCTTT. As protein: CASSIGGVWTEAFF.

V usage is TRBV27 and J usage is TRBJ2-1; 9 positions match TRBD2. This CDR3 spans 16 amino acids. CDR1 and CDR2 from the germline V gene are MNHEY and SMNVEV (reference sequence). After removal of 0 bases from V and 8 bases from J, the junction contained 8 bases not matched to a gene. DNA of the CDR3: TGTGCCAGCAGTTTATCCCCCGCGGGGGGGACGGATGAGCAGTTCTTC. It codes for CASSLSPAGGTDEQFF.

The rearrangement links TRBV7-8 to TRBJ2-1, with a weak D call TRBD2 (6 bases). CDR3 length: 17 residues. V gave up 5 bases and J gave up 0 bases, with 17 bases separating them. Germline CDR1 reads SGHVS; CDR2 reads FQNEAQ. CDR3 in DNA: TGTGCCAGCAGCGCGGAGTTTGGGGGGAGCTCCTACAATGAGCAGTTCTTC. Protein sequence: CASSAEFGGSSYNEQFF.

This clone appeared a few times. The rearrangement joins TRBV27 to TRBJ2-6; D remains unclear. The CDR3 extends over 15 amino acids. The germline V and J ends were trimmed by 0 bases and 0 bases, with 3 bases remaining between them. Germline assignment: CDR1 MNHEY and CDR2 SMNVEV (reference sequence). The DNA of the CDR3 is TGTGCCAGCAGTTTATCTAGCTCTGGGGCCAACGTCCTGACTTTC. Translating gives CASSLSSSGANVLTF.

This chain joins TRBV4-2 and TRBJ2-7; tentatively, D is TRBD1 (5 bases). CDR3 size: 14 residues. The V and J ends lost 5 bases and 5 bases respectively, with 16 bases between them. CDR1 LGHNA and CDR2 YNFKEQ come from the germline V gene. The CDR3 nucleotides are TGTGCCAGCAGCTTAGGTGGCAGGGTGCACGAGCAGTACGTC. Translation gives CASSLGGRVHEQYV.

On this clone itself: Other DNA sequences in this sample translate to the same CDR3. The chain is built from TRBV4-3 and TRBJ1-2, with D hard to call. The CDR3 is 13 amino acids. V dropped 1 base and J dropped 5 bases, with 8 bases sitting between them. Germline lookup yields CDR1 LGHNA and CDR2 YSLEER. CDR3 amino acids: CASSQVGLYGYTF. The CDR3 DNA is TGCGCCAGCAGCCAAGTTGGACTTTATGGCTACACCTTC.

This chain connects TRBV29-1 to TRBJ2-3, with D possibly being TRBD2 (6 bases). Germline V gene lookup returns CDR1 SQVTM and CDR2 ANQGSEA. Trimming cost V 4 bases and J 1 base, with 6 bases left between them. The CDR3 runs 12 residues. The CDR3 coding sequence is TGCAGCGTTGGCGGGGGCACAGATACGCAGTATTTT. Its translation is CSVGGGTDTQYF.

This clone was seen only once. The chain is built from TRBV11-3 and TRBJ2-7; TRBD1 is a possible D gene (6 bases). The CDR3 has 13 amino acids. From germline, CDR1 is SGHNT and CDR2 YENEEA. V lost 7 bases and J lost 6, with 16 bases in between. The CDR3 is CASNRDRSSEQYF. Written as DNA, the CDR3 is TGTGCCAGCAACAGGGACCGCTCAAGCGAGCAGTACTTC. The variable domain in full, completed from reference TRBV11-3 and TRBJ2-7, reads EAGVVQSPRYKIIEKKQPVAFWCNPISGHNTLYWYLQNLGQGPELLIRYENEEAVDDSQLPKDRFSAERLKGVDSTLKIQPAELGDSAVYLCASNRDRSSEQYFGPGTRLTVT.

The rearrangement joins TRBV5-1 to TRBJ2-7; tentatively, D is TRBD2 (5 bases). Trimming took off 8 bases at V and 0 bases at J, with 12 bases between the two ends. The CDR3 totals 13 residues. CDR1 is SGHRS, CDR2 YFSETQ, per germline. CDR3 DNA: TGCGCCAGTGGAGGTGGCCGCTCCTACGAGCAGTACTTC. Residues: CASGGGRSYEQYF. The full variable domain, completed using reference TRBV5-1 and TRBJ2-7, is KAGVTQTPRYLIKTRGQQVTLSCSPISGHRSVSWYQQTPGQGLQFLFEYFSETQRNKGNFPGRFSGRQFSNSRSEMNVSTLELGDSALYLCASGGGRSYEQYFGPGTRLTVT.

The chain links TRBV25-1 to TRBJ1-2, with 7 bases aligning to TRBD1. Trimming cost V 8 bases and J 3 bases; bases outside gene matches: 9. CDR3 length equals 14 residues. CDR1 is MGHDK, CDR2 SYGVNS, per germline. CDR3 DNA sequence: TGTGCCAGCTCCAGACAGGGAGTGTACTATGGCTACACCTTC. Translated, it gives CASSRQGVYYGYTF.

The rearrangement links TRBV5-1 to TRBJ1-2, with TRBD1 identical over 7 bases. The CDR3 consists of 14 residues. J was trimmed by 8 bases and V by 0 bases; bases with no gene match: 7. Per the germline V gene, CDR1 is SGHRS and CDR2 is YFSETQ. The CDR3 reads CASSLDQGGGGYTF. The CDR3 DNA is TGCGCCAGCAGCTTGGATCAAGGGGGCGGAGGCTACACCTTC.

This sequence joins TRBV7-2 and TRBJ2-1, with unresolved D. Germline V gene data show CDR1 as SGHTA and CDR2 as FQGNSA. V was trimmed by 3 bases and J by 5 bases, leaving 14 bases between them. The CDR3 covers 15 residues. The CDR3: CASSLVNWMHNEQFF. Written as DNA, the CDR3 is TGTGCCAGCAGCTTGGTTAATTGGATGCACAATGAGCAGTTCTTC.

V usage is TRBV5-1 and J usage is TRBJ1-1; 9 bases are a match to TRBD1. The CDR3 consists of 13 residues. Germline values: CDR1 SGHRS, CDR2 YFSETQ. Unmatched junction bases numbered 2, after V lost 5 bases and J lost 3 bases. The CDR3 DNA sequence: TGCGCCAGCAGTCGACAGGGGGACACTGAAGCTTTCTTT. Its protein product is CASSRQGDTEAFF.

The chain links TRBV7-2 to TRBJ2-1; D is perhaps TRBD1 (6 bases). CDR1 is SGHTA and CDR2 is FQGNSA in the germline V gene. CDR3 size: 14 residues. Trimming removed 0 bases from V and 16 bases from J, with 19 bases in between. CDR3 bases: TGTGCCAGCAGCTTAGCACTGGGGGCAACAGGGATATTCTTC. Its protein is CASSLALGATGIFF.

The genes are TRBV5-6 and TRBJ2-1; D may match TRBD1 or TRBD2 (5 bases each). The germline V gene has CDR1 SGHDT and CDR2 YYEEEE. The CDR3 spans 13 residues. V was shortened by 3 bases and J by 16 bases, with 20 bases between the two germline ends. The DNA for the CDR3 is TGTGCCAGCAGCTCACTTTCCGGGACCCAGCCCTTCTTC. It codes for CASSSLSGTQPFF.

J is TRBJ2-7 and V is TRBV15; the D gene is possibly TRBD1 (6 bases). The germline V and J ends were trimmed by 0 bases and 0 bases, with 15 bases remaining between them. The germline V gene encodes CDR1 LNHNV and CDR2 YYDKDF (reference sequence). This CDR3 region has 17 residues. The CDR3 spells CATSRELGRGGSYEQYF. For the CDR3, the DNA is TGTGCCACCAGCAGAGAATTGGGCAGGGGCGGCTCCTACGAGCAGTACTTC.

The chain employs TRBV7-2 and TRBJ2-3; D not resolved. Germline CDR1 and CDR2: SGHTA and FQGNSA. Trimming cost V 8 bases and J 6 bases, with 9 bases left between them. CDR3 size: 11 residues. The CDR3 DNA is TGTGCCAGCGCACTTGGGGATACGCAGTATTTT. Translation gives CASALGDTQYF.

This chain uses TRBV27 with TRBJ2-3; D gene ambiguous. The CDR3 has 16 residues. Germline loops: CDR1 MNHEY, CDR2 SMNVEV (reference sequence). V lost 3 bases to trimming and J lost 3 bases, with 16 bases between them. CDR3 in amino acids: CASSLSAVRTTDTQYF. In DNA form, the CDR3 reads TGTGCCAGCAGTTTGAGTGCAGTCAGAACGACAGATACGCAGTATTTT.

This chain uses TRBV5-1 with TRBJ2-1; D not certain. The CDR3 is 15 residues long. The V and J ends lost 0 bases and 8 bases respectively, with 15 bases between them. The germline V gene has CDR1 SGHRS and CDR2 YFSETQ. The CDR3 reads CASSLDFSRRDEQFF. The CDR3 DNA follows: TGCGCCAGCAGCTTGGATTTTTCGCGGCGCGATGAGCAGTTCTTC.

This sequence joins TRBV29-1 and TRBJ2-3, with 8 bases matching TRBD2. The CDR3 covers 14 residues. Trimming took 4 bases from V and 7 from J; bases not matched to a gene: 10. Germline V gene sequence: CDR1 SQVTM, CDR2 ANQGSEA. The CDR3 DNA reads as TGCAGCGTTGTCCCGGCGGGGGGCCTACATACGCAGTATTTT. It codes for CSVVPAGGLHTQYF.

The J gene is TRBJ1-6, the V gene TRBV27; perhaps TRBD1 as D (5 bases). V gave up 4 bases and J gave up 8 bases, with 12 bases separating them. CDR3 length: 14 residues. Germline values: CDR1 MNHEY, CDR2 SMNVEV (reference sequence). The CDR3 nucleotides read TGTGCCAGCAGTTCGACAGATGGGTATTCACCCCTCCACTTT. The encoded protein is CASSSTDGYSPLHF.

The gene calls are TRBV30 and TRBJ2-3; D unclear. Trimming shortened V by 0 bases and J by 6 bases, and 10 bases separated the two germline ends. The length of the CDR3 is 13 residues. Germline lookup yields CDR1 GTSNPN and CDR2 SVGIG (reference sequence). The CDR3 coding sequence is TGTGCCTGGAGTGTACCCGTAGTGGATACGCAGTATTTT. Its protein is CAWSVPVVDTQYF.

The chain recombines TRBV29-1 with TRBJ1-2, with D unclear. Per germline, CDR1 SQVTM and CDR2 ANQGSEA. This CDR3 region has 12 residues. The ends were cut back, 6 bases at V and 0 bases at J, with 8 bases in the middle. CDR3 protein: CSVAGTNYGYTF. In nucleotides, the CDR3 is TGCAGCGTCGCCGGGACTAACTATGGCTACACCTTC.

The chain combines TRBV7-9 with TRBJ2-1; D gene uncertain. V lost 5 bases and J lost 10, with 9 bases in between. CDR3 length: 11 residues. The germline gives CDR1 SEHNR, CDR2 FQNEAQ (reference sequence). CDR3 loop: CASSAETEQFF. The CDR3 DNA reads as TGTGCCAGCAGCGCCGAGACGGAGCAGTTCTTC. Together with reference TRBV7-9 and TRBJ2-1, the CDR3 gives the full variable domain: DTGVSQNPRHKITKRGQNVTFRCDPISEHNRLYWYRQTLGQGPEFLTYFQNEAQLEKSRLLSDRFSAERPKGSFSTLEIQRTEQGDSAMYLCASSAETEQFFGPGTRLTVL.

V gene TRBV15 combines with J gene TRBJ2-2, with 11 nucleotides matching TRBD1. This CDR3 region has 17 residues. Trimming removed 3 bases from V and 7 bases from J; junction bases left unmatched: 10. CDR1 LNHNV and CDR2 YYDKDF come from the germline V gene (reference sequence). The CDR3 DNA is TGTGCCACCAGCAGCGAATGGGGACAGGGGGAAGGCGGGGAGCTGTTTTTT. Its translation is CATSSEWGQGEGGELFF.